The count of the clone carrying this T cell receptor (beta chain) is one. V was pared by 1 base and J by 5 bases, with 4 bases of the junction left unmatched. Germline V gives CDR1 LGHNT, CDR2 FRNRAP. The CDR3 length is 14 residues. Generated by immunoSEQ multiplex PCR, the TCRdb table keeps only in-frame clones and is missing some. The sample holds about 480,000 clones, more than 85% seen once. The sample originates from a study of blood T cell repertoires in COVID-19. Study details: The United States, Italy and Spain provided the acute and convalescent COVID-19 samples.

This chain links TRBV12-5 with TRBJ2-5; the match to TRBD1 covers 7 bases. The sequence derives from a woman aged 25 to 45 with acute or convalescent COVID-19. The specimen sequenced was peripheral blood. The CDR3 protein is CASGLGQGFETQYF. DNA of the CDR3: TGTGCTAGTGGTTTGGGACAGGGTTTTGAGACCCAGTACTTC.